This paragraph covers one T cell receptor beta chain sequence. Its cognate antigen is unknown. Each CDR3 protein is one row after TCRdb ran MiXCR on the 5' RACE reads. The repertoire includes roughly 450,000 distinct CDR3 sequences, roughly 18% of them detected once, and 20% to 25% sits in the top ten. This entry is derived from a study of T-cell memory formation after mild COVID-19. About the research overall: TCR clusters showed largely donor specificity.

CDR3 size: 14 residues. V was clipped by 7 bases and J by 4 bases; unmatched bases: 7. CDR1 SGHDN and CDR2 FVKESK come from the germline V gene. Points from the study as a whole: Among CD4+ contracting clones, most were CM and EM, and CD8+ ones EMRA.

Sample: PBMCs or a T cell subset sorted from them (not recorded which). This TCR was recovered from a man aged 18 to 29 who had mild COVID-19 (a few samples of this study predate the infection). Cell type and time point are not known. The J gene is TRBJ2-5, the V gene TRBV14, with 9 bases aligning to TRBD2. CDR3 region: CASNDAGGPETQYF. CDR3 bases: TGTGCCAGCAATGACGCGGGGGGGCCAGAGACCCAGTACTTC. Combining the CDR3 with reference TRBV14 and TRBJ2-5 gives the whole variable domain EAGVTQFPSHSVIEKGQTVTLRCDPISGHDNLYWYRRVMGKEIKFLLHFVKESKQDESGMPNNRFLAERTGGTYSTLKVQPAELEDSGVYFCASNDAGGPETQYFGPGTRLLVL.